One sample yielded the 2 T cell receptor beta chains listed below, sequenced in a study of CD8+ T cells in alopecia areata (dated by TCRdb to 2017 to 2018). The meaning of the sample's time point label: 24 weeks on oral tofacitinib. The treatment or condition label for this specimen denotes: oral pan-JAK inhibitor, 5-10 mg twice daily. Library prep was done by the immunoSEQ multiplex PCR assay. RNA was extracted from all samples and reverse transcribed into cDNA, which served as template for TCR sequencing. The table comes from immuneACCESS by way of TCRdb, which keeps in-frame sequences with V and J called. Part of the clones is missing from these tables; in studies checked, under half for an unresolved V gene and the rest for unknown reasons. For this sample there are approximately 160,000 clones; approximately 57% appear just once. 11% to 15% of the sample goes to the ten largest clones. The starting material was CD4+ T cells sorted from blood, obtained at week 24, from a patient treated with tofacitinib. The receptor source for this set is a human donor with alopecia areata.

The chain combines TRBV2 with TRBJ1-1, with D unclear. Per germline, CDR1 SNHLY and CDR2 FYNNEI. The CDR3 length is 14 residues. Between the trimmed V and J ends, which lost 1 base and 5 bases, there was a span of 11 bases. The CDR3 DNA is TGTGCCAGCAGTGAAGTCCCGGCAAAAACTGAAGCTTTCTTT. Encoded protein: CASSEVPAKTEAFF.

Comment on this clone: One end of the junction is discordant with germline, which a read error may explain. This rearrangement joins TRBV7-7 to TRBJ2-5; D is uncertain. The CDR3 has 13 amino acids. CDR1 SSHAT and CDR2 FNYEAQ come from the germline V gene (reference sequence). The CDR3 DNA sequence: TGTGCTAGCAGCTTACAAGGAGCAGAGACCCAGTACTTC. Its protein is CASSLQGAETQYF.